The subject of this entry is one T cell receptor (beta chain). This clonotype has ten or more counts. Its antigen is still unknown. Base qualities are not recorded, but no much larger clone differs from it by a single base. The data derive from a study of read filtering for tumor transcriptome and immune sequencing (dated by TCRdb to the early 2020s). Notes on the research overall: The cohort was composed of some 17 male and 13 to 15 female patients, with a mean age of approximately 66 years and an age range of about 47 to 85. By revised international staging, 8 or 9 patients were R-ISS I, some 17 were R-ISS II and about seven were R-ISS III. After DNase treatment, whole-transcriptome libraries were prepared using the TruSeq RNA Access Library Prep Kit. Per sample, about 4.05 to 11 million TCR-region mapped reads were obtained with IR-seq, compared with only about 80 to 1,400 with RNA-seq. TCR repertoires obtained by targeted immune repertoire sequencing and by bulk whole-transcriptome sequencing performed on the same bone marrow samples were compared. A main aim was a read-filtering strategy for immune repertoire data, specifically whether clonotypes supported by a single read should be removed.

The investigation overall reported the following: Clonotypes were captured by IR-seq at much higher depth and more reliably than by RNA-seq, and smaller IR-seq throughput was sufficient for identification of most shared clonotypes. The sorted CD138-negative fraction was composed of a mixed bone marrow immune population rather than of purified T cells. Single-read clonotypes made up around 82% of clonotypes but only about 4% of total reads in IR-seq, compared with just under 75% of clonotypes and 44.6% of reads in RNA-seq. Removing single-read clonotypes increased the correlation between IR-seq and RNA-seq shared clonotype proportions.

TCR libraries were constructed from 400 ng RNA using the Immunoverse kit, and molecular barcoded adaptors covering alpha/delta and beta/gamma chains were employed. TCR library preparation used the same RNA that went into transcriptome sequencing. TCR libraries were sequenced on an Illumina HiSeq 4000 with 2 x 150 cycles. The paper's processing steps were these. Using MiXCR, which included quality filtering and error correction, TCR reads were aligned to human V, D, J and C references and then assembled into CDR3 clonotypes. Clonotype counts and gene usage diversity were analyzed with the tcR package in R. Raw mapping reads were checked after the RNA-seq reads had been mapped by STAR aligner version 2.5.3a onto the human GRCh37 genome. To test how sequencing depth affects detected clonotypes, IR-seq fastq files were randomly downsampled with Seqtk 1.3. TCRdb reprocessed the public reads (quality trimming at Q25 with fastp, clone calling with MiXCR) and kept in-frame beta chains. Under each unique CDR3 protein, matching rows form one entry showing the most common genes and DNA. The V and J calls, along with clone size, are taken from TCRdb and not from the paper's own processing. Here the sample has about 48,000 distinct CDR3 sequences; approximately 18% occur a single time. Less than 20% of the sample is taken by the ten largest.

Bone marrow was sampled from every patient at the time of active disease. Ficoll-Hypaque density gradient centrifugation was used to isolate bone marrow mononuclear cells. CD138-negative cells were obtained by negative selection after labeling with CD138 magnetic microbeads on a MACS separator, removing myeloma plasma cells. Flow cytometry on an Attune NxT with CD138 antibodies was used to check the purity of the isolated cells. TRIzol reagent was used to extract total RNA, and a NanoDrop spectrophotometer was used to quantify the extracted RNA. For each patient, paired RNA-seq and IR-seq were run on the CD138-negative bone marrow sample from that patient. V is pared back by 8 bases and J by 10 bases, with 18 bases lying between the germline termini. CDR1 and CDR2, looked up from the germline V gene (reference sequence), are WNHNN and SYGVQD. There are 12 amino acids in the CDR3, from cysteine to phenylalanine inclusive. Of all the DNA, just the CDR3 is kept, 36 bases in frame from base 1.

This receptor was taken from a donor at least 40 years old with multiple myeloma. The sequencing input was a population of CD138-negative cells sorted from bone marrow. Reading the label with the study, this specimen's cell subset or site is: bone marrow mononuclear cells depleted of CD138+ plasma/myeloma cells by negative magnetic selection. The chain links TRBV10-1 with TRBJ2-7, with no confidently assigned D gene. The DNA sequence reads TGCGCCAGCTCCCGAGGAACGAGTGAACAGTACTTC. This yields the protein CASSRGTSEQYF.